This T cell receptor beta chain was retrieved from a study of cytomegalovirus exposure and HLA in healthy donors. Whole-study context: Counted in an early data release were approximately 80 million unique TCRs from HLA-typed donors. Study results and limitations: According to a later analysis, most TCR beta chains associated with CMV appeared HLA-restricted. Presence/absence comparisons presumed near-even sequencing depth among donors.

The germline V gene has CDR1 SNHLY and CDR2 FYNNEI. The CDR3 consists of 15 residues. V lost 7 bases and J lost 12; bases outside the gene matches: 18. This clone was recorded once. Its specificity is not known. With 60 Vbeta and 13 Jbeta primers, the PCR was carried out. The assay was immunoSEQ multiplex PCR, and TCRdb's table has in-frame clones only and misses some. In the table there are some 130,000 clones, 78% of which are singletons. The chain links TRBV2 to TRBJ2-1, with TRBD2 identical over 7 bases. The sequenced material came from PBMCs. The origin of this receptor is a female donor in good health and CMV-seronegative. Here the CDR3 DNA reads TGTGCCAGCACTCCCCCCAGCGGGACTCTCCTTGGGCAGTTCTTC. This codes for CASTPPSGTLLGQFF. The variable domain in full, completed from reference TRBV2 and TRBJ2-1, reads EPEVTQTPSHQVTQMGQEVILRCVPISNHLYFYWYRQILGQKVEFLVSFYNNEISEKSEIFDDQFSVERPDGSNFTLKIRSTKLEDSAMYFCASTPPSGTLLGQFFGPGTRLTVL.